These 14 T cell receptor beta chains were all obtained from the same sample, sequenced in a study of blood T cell repertoires in COVID-19. Profiling relied on immunoSEQ multiplex PCR, and the TCRdb table lists in-frame clones only, not all of them. The table has about 190,000 clones, 88% seen once. What was sequenced was peripheral blood. These receptors were taken from a man aged 25-40 years with acute or convalescent COVID-19.

The rearrangement joins TRBV29-1 to TRBJ1-3; tentatively, D is TRBD1 (5 bases). V was clipped by 8 bases and J by 4 bases, with 12 bases between them. Germline CDR1 reads SQVTM; CDR2 reads ANQGSEA. The CDR3 is 12 amino acids. DNA for the CDR3: TGCAGCATCAGGGAATCCGGAAACACCATATATTTT. Its translation: CSIRESGNTIYF.

The genes are TRBV19 and TRBJ2-3; 10 bases agree with TRBD2. The V and J ends lost 5 bases and 2 bases, in that order; junction bases with no gene match: 7. CDR3 length equals 16 residues. Germline V gives CDR1 LNHDA, CDR2 SQIVND (reference sequence). This chain's CDR3 is CASSGASGSYTDTQYF. The CDR3 region has the DNA TGTGCCAGTAGTGGGGCTAGCGGGAGCTACACAGATACGCAGTATTTT.

Written as DNA, the CDR3 is TGTGCCAGCAGCCTGGTGTGGGGGGTGAACACTGAAGCTTTCTTT. It translates to CASSLVWGVNTEAFF. The chain carries TRBV7-9 and TRBJ1-1; the D gene is possibly TRBD1 (5 bases). The CDR3 consists of 15 residues. Germline lookup yields CDR1 SEHNR and CDR2 FQNEAQ (reference sequence). V was clipped by 5 bases and J by 0 bases, with 13 bases between them. The variable domain in full, with the rest retrieved from reference TRBV7-9 and TRBJ1-1, is DTGVSQNPRHKITKRGQNVTFRCDPISEHNRLYWYRQTLGQGPEFLTYFQNEAQLEKSRLLSDRFSAERPKGSFSTLEIQRTEQGDSAMYLCASSLVWGVNTEAFFGQGTRLTVV.

This clone has more than one count but fewer than ten. V usage is TRBV12-3 or TRBV12-4 and J usage is TRBJ1-1, with TRBD1 matching 7 bases. Trimming cost V 3 bases and J 10 bases; bases outside gene matches: 8. The CDR3 consists of 13 residues. The CDR3 DNA follows: TGTGCCAGCAGTTTGGATCCGGGACAGCGAGCTTTCTTT. Its protein is CASSLDPGQRAFF.

The chain links TRBV5-1 to TRBJ1-1, with no clear D. The CDR3 covers 14 residues. Germline CDR1 reads SGHRS; CDR2 reads YFSETQ. The germline V and J ends were trimmed by 2 bases and 5 bases, with 13 bases remaining between them. CDR3 coding DNA: TGCGCCAGCAGCTTTACGGGGATGGGGACTGAAGCTTTCTTT. This sequence encodes CASSFTGMGTEAFF.

This chain's CDR3 is CASSSSGQLNEKLFF. CDR3 nucleotides: TGTGCCAGTAGTTCGTCGGGACAGCTTAATGAAAAACTGTTTTTT. This chain uses TRBV19 with TRBJ1-4; 7 bases are shared with TRBD1. Germline values: CDR1 LNHDA, CDR2 SQIVND (reference sequence). CDR3 length: 15 residues. With 5 bases clipped from V and 4 bases from J, the junction kept 7 bases outside the gene matches.

The chain carries TRBV27 and TRBJ1-5, with D possibly matching TRBD1 (6 bases). The CDR3 has 14 amino acids. The germline gives CDR1 MNHEY, CDR2 SMNVEV (reference sequence). V was shortened by 6 bases and J by 0 bases, with 9 bases between the two germline ends. The CDR3 reads CASRPQGSNQPQHF. The CDR3 nucleotides are TGTGCCAGCAGACCACAGGGTAGCAATCAGCCCCAGCATTTT.

The chain couples TRBV5-1 to TRBJ1-2; no firm D call. Trimming left V 2 bases short and J 4 bases short, with 15 bases between. This CDR3 is 15 amino acids long. Germline CDR1 is SGHRS and CDR2 is YFSETQ. This CDR3 is CASSFWPARGYGYTF. The CDR3 DNA sequence: TGCGCCAGCAGCTTCTGGCCGGCCCGAGGCTATGGCTACACCTTC.

The chain combines TRBV5-4 with TRBJ1-1; 7 nucleotides agree with TRBD1. The germline gives CDR1 SGHNT, CDR2 YYREEE (reference sequence). This CDR3 spans 15 amino acids. V lost 4 bases and J lost 3; bases outside the gene matches: 9. In DNA form, the CDR3 reads TGTGCCAGCAGCCGCCCCTCTACAGGGGACACTGAAGCTTTCTTT. It translates to CASSRPSTGDTEAFF.

For the CDR3, the DNA is TGTGCCAGGGAGTGGGGGGAGTACCAAGAGACCCAGTACTTC. It yields the protein CAREWGEYQETQYF. The chain combines TRBV5-3 with TRBJ2-5, with a tentative D call TRBD2 (6 bases). TRBV5-3 is an ORF, and what it does is uncertain. Trimming cost V 8 bases and J 0 bases, with 14 bases left between them. The CDR3 has 14 amino acids.

The rearrangement uses TRBV5-8 and TRBJ1-5; D unresolved. The CDR3 is 15 amino acids. With 2 bases removed from V and 4 bases from J, the gap between germline ends came to 13 bases. Germline lookup yields CDR1 SGHTS and CDR2 YDEGEE. Written as DNA, the CDR3 is TGTGCCAGCAGCTTAATCAGTCGATCTAATCAGCCCCAGCATTTT. Translation: CASSLISRSNQPQHF.

The rearrangement links TRBV6-5 to TRBJ2-7; TRBD2 agrees at 7 bases. Germline CDR1 reads MNHEY; CDR2 reads SVGAGI. CDR3 size: 12 residues. The junction had 2 bases not matched to a gene; V was cut back by 5 bases and J by 4 bases. The CDR3 coding sequence is TGTGCCAGCAGTCCTAGCGGTTACGAGCAGTACTTC. This gives the protein CASSPSGYEQYF.

The V and J genes are TRBV7-9 and TRBJ2-7, with 10 bases matching TRBD1. CDR1 is SEHNR and CDR2 is FQNEAQ in the germline V gene (reference sequence). The CDR3 is made up of 14 amino acids. V was clipped by 8 bases and J by 6 bases; unmatched bases: 10. The CDR3 DNA reads as TGTGCCAGCTGTAAAGGGGACAGGGGAGGCGAGCAGTACTTC. The encoded protein is CASCKGDRGGEQYF.

The CDR3 loop is CASSPAGTGIYNEQFF. In DNA form, the CDR3 reads TGCGCCAGCAGCCCCGCCGGGACAGGGATCTACAATGAGCAGTTCTTC. The chain is built from TRBV23-1 and TRBJ2-1; 9 bases map to TRBD1. TRBV23-1 is an ORF for which the function is uncertain. The CDR3 spans 16 residues. The V segment lost 6 bases and the J segment 3 bases; nucleotides outside the gene matches: 9.